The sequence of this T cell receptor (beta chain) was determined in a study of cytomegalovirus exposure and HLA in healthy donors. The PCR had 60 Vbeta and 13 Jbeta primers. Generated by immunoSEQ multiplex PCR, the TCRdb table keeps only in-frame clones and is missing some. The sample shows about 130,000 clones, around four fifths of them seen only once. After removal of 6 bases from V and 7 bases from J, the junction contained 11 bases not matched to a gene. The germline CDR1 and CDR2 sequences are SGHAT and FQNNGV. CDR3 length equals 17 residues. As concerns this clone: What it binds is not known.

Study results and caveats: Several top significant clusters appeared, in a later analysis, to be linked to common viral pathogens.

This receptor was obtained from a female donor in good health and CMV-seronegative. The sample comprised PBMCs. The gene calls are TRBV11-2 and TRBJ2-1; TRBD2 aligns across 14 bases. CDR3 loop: CASSTRLAGGPGNEQFF. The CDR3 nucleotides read TGTGCCAGCAGTACCCGACTAGCGGGAGGGCCGGGGAATGAGCAGTTCTTC.